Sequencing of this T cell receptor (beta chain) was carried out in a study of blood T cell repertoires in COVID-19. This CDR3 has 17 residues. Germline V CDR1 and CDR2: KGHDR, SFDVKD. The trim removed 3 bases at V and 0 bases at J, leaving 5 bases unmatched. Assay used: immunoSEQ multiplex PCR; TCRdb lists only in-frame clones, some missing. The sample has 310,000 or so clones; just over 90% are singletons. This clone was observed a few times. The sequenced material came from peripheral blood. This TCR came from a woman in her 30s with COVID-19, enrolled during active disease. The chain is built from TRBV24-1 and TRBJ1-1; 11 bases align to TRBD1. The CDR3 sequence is CATSDKPGQGVNTEAFF. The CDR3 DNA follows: TGTGCCACCAGTGATAAACCGGGACAGGGGGTGAACACTGAAGCTTTCTTT.